Listed below are T cell receptor beta chains from one sample, sequenced in a study of response to subunit inactivated influenza vaccine. TCRdb redid the calling of the RT-PCR reads with MiXCR, one entry per CDR3 protein. The repertoire holds about 240,000 distinct CDR3 sequences, with about 12% as singletons. The sample consisted of non-naive T cells sorted from PBMCs, taken roughly 15 days before vaccination. These receptors were obtained from a man aged 45-65 years who received an inactivated influenza vaccine. Each CDR3 is given with its conserved first and last residue. The order of the fields is V gene, D gene, J gene, clone size, CDR3 DNA, CDR3 protein. D genes are given only for firm matches. The size of a clone is reported for some rows only, either as once, few or many, or as a class for expanded clones.

TRBV20-1	TRBD1	TRBJ1-2	few	TGCAGCGTTCCGGAGGGGGCGCCGAATGGCTACACCTTC	CSVPEGAPNGYTF
TRBV18	TRBD2	TRBJ2-3	NA	TGTGCCAGCTCACCACTCTCTCTAGCGGGAAACACAGATACGCAGTATTTT	CASSPLSLAGNTDTQYF
TRBV12-3/TRBV12-4	TRBD1	TRBJ2-1	many	TGTGCCAGCAGATTCGAGGGACAGGGGGGCGATGAGCAGTTCTTC	CASRFEGQGGDEQFF
TRBV10-3	TRBD1	TRBJ2-3	many	TGTGCCATCAGCTCGAGACAGGGGAAGGCAGATACGCAGTATTTT	CAISSRQGKADTQYF
TRBV27	TRBD1	TRBJ2-2	NA	TGTGCCAGCAGTTTGCGGGACAGGGGCACCGGGGAGCTGTTTTTT	CASSLRDRGTGELFF
TRBV18	NA	TRBJ1-6	NA	TGTGCCAGCTCACCAGAAATGCAGGGTTCACCCCTCCACTTT	CASSPEMQGSPLHF
TRBV4-3	NA	TRBJ2-5	many	TGCGCCAGCAGCCAAGTGATGGGGCAGGGGGAGACCCAGTACTTC	CASSQVMGQGETQYF
TRBV27	TRBD2	TRBJ2-7	many	TGTGCCAGCAGTCCGTCGACTAGCAGGAGCTCCTACGAGCAGTACTTC	CASSPSTSRSSYEQYF
TRBV27	TRBD1	TRBJ1-1	NA	TGTGCCAGCAGTTCCCGGGACAGGAGCAACACTGAAGCTTTCTTT	CASSSRDRSNTEAFF
TRBV11-2	NA	TRBJ2-3	NA	TGTGCCAGCAGTTTTAACGCGGGGGCGCCCCTTAGCACAGATACGCAGTATTTT	CASSFNAGAPLSTDTQYF
TRBV7-2	NA	TRBJ2-5	NA	TGTGCCAGCAAAAGAGGGGGGGACCAAGAGACCCAGTACTTC	CASKRGGDQETQYF
TRBV5-6	TRBD2	TRBJ2-3	many	TGTGCCAGCAGCTCGGGACTAGCGGGAGGGAGCACAGATACGCAGTATTTT	CASSSGLAGGSTDTQYF
TRBV6-5	NA	TRBJ2-1	NA	TGTGCCAGCAGTTACTCTAGCGGTGGTAATGAGCAGTTCTTC	CASSYSSGGNEQFF
TRBV27	TRBD2	TRBJ2-7	NA	TGTGCCAGCAGTTTATACCCCCCAAAGCGGGACCCCCACGAGCAGTACTTC	CASSLYPPKRDPHEQYF
TRBV4-2	TRBD2	TRBJ2-5	many	TGTGCCAGCAGCCCGGGGCTCGGGACTAGCGGAGGAGAGACCCAGTACTTC	CASSPGLGTSGGETQYF